Reported below is one TCR beta chain. As originally analysed: Nucleated cell counts were estimated from reference gene primer amplification. Measured with immunoSEQ multiplex PCR; TCRdb has only the in-frame clones, and not every one. V and J calls plus clone size are reproduced from that table; the DNA served to infer D and trimming. The data show just over 650,000 clones, with 85% to 90% seen just once and roughly 0.25% held by the top ten. The data were taken from a study of blood T cell repertoires in COVID-19. Study-wide background: Samples taken during acute and convalescent COVID-19 were collected in the United States, Italy and Spain. The analysed material was cDNA or gDNA that came from T cells, B-cell-depleted T cells, or PBMCs.

The CDR3 runs 14 residues. V lost 3 bases to trimming and J lost 7 bases, with 15 bases between them. Germline assignment: CDR1 SEHNR and CDR2 FQNEAQ (reference sequence). The sequence was collected from a young woman with acute or convalescent COVID-19. The V and J genes are TRBV7-9 and TRBJ1-2, with D possibly matching TRBD1 (5 bases). The sample consisted of peripheral blood. The CDR3 spells CASSFEEGVAGYTF. CDR3 sequence (DNA): TGTGCCAGCAGCTTTGAGGAAGGGGTGGCTGGCTACACCTTC. Full variable domain (remainder filled in from reference TRBV7-9 and TRBJ1-2): DTGVSQNPRHKITKRGQNVTFRCDPISEHNRLYWYRQTLGQGPEFLTYFQNEAQLEKSRLLSDRFSAERPKGSFSTLEIQRTEQGDSAMYLCASSFEEGVAGYTFGSGTRLTVV.